The subject of this entry is one TCR beta chain. A clone one base away is much larger, so this may be a read error. The sample originates from a study of read filtering for tumor transcriptome and immune sequencing. Sampling of bone marrow took place during active disease in every patient. The library was built from about 370 ng RNA with molecular barcoded adaptors for alpha/delta and beta/gamma chains. One entry per CDR3 protein, called by TCRdb with MiXCR from the reads. The sample gives over 50,000 distinct CDR3 sequences, roughly a fifth of which show up once; more than 12% is in the top ten. This clonotype originated in a donor aged 40 or older with multiple myeloma. Sequencing was done on a sample of a population of CD138-negative cells sorted from bone marrow.

CDR3 protein: CASSSGHEYGYTF. The CDR3 DNA reads TGTGCCAGCAGTTCAGGTCATGAATATGGCTACACCTTC. The rearrangement joins TRBV28 to TRBJ1-2; unclear D gene. This CDR3 is built from 13 residues. Trimming removed 4 bases from V and 5 bases from J, with 11 bases in between. CDR1 MDHEN and CDR2 SYDVKM come from the germline V gene.